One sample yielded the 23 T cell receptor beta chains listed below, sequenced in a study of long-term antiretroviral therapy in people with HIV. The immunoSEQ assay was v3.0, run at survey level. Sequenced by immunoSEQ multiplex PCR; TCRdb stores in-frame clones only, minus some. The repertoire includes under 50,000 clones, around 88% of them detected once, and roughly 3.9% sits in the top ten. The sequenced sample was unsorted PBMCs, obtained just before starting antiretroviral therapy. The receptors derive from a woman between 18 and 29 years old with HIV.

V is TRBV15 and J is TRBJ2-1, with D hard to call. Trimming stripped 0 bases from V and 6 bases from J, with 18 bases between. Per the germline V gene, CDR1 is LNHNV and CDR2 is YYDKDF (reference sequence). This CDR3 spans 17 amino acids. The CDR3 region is CATSRESLFDLGNEQFF. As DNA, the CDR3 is TGTGCCACCAGCAGAGAATCGCTCTTCGACCTAGGCAATGAGCAGTTCTTC. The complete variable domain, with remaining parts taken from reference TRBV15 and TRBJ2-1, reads DAMVIQNPRYQVTQFGKPVTLSCSQTLNHNVMYWYQQKSSQAPKLLFHYYDKDFNNEADTPDNFQSRRPNTSFCFLDIRSPGLGDTAMYLCATSRESLFDLGNEQFFGPGTRLTVL.

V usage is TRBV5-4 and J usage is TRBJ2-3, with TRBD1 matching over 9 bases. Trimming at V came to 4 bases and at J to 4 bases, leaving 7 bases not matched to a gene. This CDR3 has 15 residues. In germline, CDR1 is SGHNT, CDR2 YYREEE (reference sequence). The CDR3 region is CASSPGQGNADTQYF. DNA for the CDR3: TGTGCCAGCAGCCCTGGACAGGGGAATGCAGATACGCAGTATTTT.

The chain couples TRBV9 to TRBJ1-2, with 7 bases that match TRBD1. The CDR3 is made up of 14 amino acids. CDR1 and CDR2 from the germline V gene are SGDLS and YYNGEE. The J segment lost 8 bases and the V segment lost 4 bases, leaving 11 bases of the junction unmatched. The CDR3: CASSTGASVDGYTF. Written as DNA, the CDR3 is TGTGCCAGCAGCACAGGGGCCTCCGTGGACGGCTACACCTTC. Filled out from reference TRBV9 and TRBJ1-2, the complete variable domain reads DSGVTQTPKHLITATGQRVTLRCSPRSGDLSVYWYQQSLDQGLQFLIQYYNGEERAKGNILERFSAQQFPDLHSELNLSSLELGDSALYFCASSTGASVDGYTFGSGTRLTVV.

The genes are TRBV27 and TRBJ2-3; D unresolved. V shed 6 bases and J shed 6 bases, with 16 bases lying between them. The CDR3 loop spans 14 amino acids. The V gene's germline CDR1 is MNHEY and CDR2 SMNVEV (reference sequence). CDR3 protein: CASSRRARPDTQYF. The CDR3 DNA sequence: TGTGCCAGCAGCAGACGGGCTAGGCCGGATACGCAGTATTTT.

For the CDR3, the DNA is TGTGCCAGCAGTTTAGCGCCTGGGGCCAACGTCCTGACTTTC. Encoded protein: CASSLAPGANVLTF. V gene TRBV27 combines with J gene TRBJ2-6, with unresolved D. The CDR3 length is 14 residues. The V gene's germline CDR1 is MNHEY and CDR2 SMNVEV (reference sequence). Trimming took off 2 bases at V and 2 bases at J, with 4 bases between the two ends.

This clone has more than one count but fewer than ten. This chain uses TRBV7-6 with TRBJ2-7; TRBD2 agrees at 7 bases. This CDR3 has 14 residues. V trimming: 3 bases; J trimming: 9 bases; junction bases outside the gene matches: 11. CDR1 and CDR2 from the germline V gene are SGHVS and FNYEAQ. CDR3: CASSLGGSFPWQYF. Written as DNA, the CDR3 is TGTGCCAGCAGCTTGGGCGGGAGTTTCCCCTGGCAGTACTTC.

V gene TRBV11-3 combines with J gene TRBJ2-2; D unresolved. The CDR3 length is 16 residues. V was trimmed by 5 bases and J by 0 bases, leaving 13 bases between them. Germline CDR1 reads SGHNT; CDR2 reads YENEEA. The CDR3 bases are TGTGCCAGCAGCCTTAGGTCGGCTACGAACACCGGGGAGCTGTTTTTT. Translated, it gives CASSLRSATNTGELFF.

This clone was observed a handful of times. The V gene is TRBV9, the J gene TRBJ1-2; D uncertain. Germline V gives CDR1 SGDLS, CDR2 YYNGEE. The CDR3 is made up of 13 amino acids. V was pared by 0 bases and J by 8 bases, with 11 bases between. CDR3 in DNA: TGTGCCAGCAGCGTAGATCGGGGTGGCGGCTACACCTTC. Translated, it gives CASSVDRGGGYTF.

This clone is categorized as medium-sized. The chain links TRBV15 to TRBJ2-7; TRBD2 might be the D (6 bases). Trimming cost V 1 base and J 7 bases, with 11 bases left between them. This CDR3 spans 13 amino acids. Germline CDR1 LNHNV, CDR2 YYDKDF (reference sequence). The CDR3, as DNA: TGTGCCACCAGCAGAGTTGGAGGGGAAGAGCAGTACTTC. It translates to CATSRVGGEEQYF. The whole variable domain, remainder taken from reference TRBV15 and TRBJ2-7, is DAMVIQNPRYQVTQFGKPVTLSCSQTLNHNVMYWYQQKSSQAPKLLFHYYDKDFNNEADTPDNFQSRRPNTSFCFLDIRSPGLGDTAMYLCATSRVGGEEQYFGPGTRLTVT.

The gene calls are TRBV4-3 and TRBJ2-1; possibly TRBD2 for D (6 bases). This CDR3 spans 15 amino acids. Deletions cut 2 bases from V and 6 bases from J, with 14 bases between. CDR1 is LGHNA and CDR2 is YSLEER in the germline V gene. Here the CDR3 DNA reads TGCGCCAGCAGCCAACTACTAGCTTCTCTCAATGAGCAGTTCTTC. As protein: CASSQLLASLNEQFF.

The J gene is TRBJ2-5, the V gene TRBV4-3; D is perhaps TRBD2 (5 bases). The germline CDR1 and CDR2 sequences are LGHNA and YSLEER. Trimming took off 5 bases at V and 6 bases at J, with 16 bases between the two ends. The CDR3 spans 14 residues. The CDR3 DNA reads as TGCGCCAGCAGCTCCCGGGTGGGAGAGAAGACCCAGTACTTC. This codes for CASSSRVGEKTQYF.

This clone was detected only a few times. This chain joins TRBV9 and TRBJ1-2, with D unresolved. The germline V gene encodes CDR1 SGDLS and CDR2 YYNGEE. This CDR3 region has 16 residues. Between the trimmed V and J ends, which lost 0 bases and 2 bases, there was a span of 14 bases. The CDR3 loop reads CASSVGVGQTNYGYTF. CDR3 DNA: TGTGCCAGCAGCGTAGGGGTAGGCCAGACAAACTATGGCTACACCTTC.

CDR3 bases: TGTGCCACCAGTGAAGACAGGGCCTCTAACTATGGCTACACCTTC. Its protein product is CATSEDRASNYGYTF. The chain links TRBV15 to TRBJ1-2; 7 bases match TRBD1. This CDR3 contains 15 residues. CDR1 LNHNV and CDR2 YYDKDF come from the germline V gene (reference sequence). J was trimmed by 0 bases and V by 6 bases; bases with no gene match: 7.

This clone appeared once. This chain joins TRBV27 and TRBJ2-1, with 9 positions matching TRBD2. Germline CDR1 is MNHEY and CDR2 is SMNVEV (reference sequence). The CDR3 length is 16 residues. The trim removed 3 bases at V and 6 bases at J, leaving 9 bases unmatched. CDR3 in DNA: TGTGCCAGCAGTTTGACGGCGGGAGGGCCGTTCAATGAGCAGTTCTTC. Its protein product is CASSLTAGGPFNEQFF.

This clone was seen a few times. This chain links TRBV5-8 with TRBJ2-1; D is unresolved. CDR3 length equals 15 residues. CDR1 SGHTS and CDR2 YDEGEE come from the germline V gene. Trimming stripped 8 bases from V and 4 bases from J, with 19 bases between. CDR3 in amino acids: CARYFGSPLYNEQFF. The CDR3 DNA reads TGTGCCAGATATTTCGGGTCACCCCTATACAATGAGCAGTTCTTC.

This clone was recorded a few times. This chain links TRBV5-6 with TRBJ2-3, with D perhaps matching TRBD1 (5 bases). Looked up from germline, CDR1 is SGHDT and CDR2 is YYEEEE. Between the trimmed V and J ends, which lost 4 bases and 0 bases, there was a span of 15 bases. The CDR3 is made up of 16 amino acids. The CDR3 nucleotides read TGTGCCAGCAGCCGTATGGGGCTCTTTAGCACAGATACGCAGTATTTT. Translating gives CASSRMGLFSTDTQYF.

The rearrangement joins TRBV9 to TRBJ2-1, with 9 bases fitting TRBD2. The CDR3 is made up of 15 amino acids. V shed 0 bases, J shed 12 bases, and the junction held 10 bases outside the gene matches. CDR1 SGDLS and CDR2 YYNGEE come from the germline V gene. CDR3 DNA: TGTGCCAGCAGCGTAGTCGGTAGCGGGAGTGGTGGGCAGTTCTTC. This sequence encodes CASSVVGSGSGGQFF.

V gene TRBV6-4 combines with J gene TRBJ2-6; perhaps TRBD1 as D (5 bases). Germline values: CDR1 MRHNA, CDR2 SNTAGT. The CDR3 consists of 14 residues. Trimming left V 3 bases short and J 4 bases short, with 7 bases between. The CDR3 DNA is TGTGCCAGCAGTGAAGGGGCAGGGGCCAACGTCCTGACTTTC. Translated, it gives CASSEGAGANVLTF.

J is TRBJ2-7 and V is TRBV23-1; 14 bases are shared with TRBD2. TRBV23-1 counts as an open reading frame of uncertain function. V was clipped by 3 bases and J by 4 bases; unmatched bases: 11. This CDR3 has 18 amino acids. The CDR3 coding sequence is TGCGCCAGCAGTCAGTCTGGGACTAGCGGGAGAAATCGGTACGAGCAGTACTTC. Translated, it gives CASSQSGTSGRNRYEQYF.

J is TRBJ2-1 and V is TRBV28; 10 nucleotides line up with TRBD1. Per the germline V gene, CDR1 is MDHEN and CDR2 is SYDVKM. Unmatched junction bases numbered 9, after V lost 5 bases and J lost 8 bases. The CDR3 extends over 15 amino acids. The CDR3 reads CASSRPGQGMDEQFF. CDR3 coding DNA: TGTGCCAGCAGTCGCCCGGGACAGGGGATGGATGAGCAGTTCTTC. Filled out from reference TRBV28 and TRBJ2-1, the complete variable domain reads DVKVTQSSRYLVKRTGEKVFLECVQDMDHENMFWYRQDPGLGLRLIYFSYDVKMKEKGDIPEGYSVSREKKERFSLILESASTNQTSMYLCASSRPGQGMDEQFFGPGTRLTVL.

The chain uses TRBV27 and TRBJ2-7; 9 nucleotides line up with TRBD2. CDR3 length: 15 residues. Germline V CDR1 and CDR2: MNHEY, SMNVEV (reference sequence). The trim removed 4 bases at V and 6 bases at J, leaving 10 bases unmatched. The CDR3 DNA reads TGTGCCAGCAGTTCCAACGTAGCGGGAGTCTCCGAGCAGTACTTC. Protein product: CASSSNVAGVSEQYF.

The CDR3 bases are TGTGCCAGCAGTTTAGATAGCAATCAGCCCCAGCATTTT. This translates into CASSLDSNQPQHF. This chain joins TRBV6-5 and TRBJ1-5; D is unclear. V was cut by 4 bases and J by 0 bases, with 4 bases left in between. The CDR3 runs to 13 residues. The germline CDR1 and CDR2 sequences are MNHEY and SVGAGI.

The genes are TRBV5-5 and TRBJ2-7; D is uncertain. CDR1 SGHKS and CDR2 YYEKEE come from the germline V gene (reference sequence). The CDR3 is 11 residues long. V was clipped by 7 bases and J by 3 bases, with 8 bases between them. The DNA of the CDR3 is TGTGCCAGCTCCCCAGGCTACGAGCAGTACTTC. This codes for CASSPGYEQYF.